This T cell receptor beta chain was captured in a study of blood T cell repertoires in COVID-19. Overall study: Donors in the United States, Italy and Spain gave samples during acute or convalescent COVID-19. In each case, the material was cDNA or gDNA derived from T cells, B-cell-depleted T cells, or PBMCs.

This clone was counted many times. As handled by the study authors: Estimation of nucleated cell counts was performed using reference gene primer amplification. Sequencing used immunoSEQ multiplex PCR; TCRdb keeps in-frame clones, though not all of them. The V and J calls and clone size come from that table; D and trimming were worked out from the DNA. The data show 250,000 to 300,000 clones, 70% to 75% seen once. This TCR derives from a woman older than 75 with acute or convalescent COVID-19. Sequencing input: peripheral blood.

DNA of the CDR3: TGTGCCGCGACAGTTACGAACACTGAAGCTTTCTTT. This sequence encodes CAATVTNTEAFF. The V and J genes are TRBV12-5 and TRBJ1-1; D may be TRBD1 (5 bases). Germline values: CDR1 LGHNT, CDR2 FRNRAP. This CDR3 region has 12 residues.